This T cell receptor beta chain was observed in a study of T-cell reconstitution after alpha-beta-depleted transplantation in children. Between the trimmed V and J ends, which lost 2 bases and 0 bases, there was a span of 11 bases. CDR3 length equals 16 residues. Germline CDR1 and CDR2: MNHEY and SMNVEV (reference sequence). Preparing the TCRbeta library involved the use of unique molecular identifiers. TCRdb re-derived calls from the PCR reads in MiXCR, one entry per CDR3 protein. Of more than 60,000 distinct CDR3 sequences in the sample, just under 7.5% were seen once. The table lists this clonotype with many counts.

This TCR was recovered from a human donor who donated a stem cell graft to a child with acute lymphoblastic leukemia. The source material was PBMCs from the stem cell graft donor, sampled from the stem cell graft. The gene calls are TRBV27 and TRBJ1-5; D may be TRBD1 (6 bases). In nucleotides, the CDR3 is TGTGCCAGCAGTTTACTAGCGGGGGCTAGCAATCAGCCCCAGCATTTT. This codes for CASSLLAGASNQPQHF.